Below, 30 T cell receptor beta chains from the same sample are listed, as sequenced in a study of T cell clonotyping in hematopoietic cell transplantation listed by TCRdb under 2021. The time point tag for this specimen amounts to: recipient sample about 28 days before transplant, after cytoreduction. Libraries were constructed by the immunoSEQ multiplex PCR assay. TCRdb's version of the immuneACCESS table is confined to in-frame rearrangements and falls short of the full clone set. An unresolved V gene accounts for under half of the shortfall where checked; the remainder is of unknown origin. The sample profile shows about 38,000 clones; 85% to 95% of them were found once. The ten largest clones capture around 1.5% of the sample. The sample was peripheral blood mononuclear cells, taken before stem cell transplant. All receptors derive from a man aged 40-55 years with chronic myeloid leukemia. Some clones in this sample may be carry-over from other donors' samples.

The chain joins TRBV19 to TRBJ2-7; 9 bases agree with TRBD1. The CDR3 has 12 amino acids. The V and J ends lost 7 bases and 6 bases, in that order; junction bases with no gene match: 4. CDR1 LNHDA and CDR2 SQIVND come from the germline V gene (reference sequence). CDR3 sequence: CASTQGAGEQYF. DNA for the CDR3: TGTGCCAGTACACAGGGGGCAGGCGAGCAGTACTTC.

This chain joins TRBV9 and TRBJ1-4; D is undetermined. The germline V and J ends were trimmed by 0 bases and 3 bases, with 6 bases remaining between them. The CDR3 runs to 14 residues. CDR1 is SGDLS, CDR2 YYNGEE, per germline. The CDR3 reads CASSVGLANEKLFF. In DNA, the CDR3 is TGTGCCAGCAGCGTAGGGTTAGCTAATGAAAAACTGTTTTTT.

In regard to this clone: Because the CDR3's place on the DNA is in doubt, the DNA is left out and the CDR3 is given as listed by TCRdb. V is TRBV10-3 and J is TRBJ1-1. The CDR3 has 13 amino acids, counting both end residues. The germline CDR1 and CDR2 sequences are ENHRY and SYGVKD. The CDR3: CAIFGEGRTEAFF.

The J gene is TRBJ2-7, the V gene TRBV5-1, with 9 bases identical to TRBD1. The CDR3 has 13 amino acids. CDR1 is SGHRS, CDR2 YFSETQ, per germline. J gave up 7 bases and V 6 bases, and 8 bases lay outside the gene matches. In DNA, the CDR3 is TGCGCCAGCACTCGGACAGGGGAAGGGGAGCAGTACTTC. Translated, it gives CASTRTGEGEQYF.

V is TRBV10-3 and J is TRBJ1-1; 8 bases are a match to TRBD1. Per germline, CDR1 ENHRY and CDR2 SYGVKD. There are 15 residues in the CDR3. Germline trimming cut 4 bases from V and 1 base from J; bases unmatched to any gene: 5. The CDR3 spells CAISGVGQGNTEAFF. Here the CDR3 DNA reads TGTGCCATCAGTGGTGTAGGACAGGGGAACACTGAAGCTTTCTTT.

The chain has TRBV5-1 and TRBJ2-1; D uncertain. V was cut by 0 bases and J by 5 bases, with 6 bases left in between. The CDR3 runs to 13 residues. Per the germline V gene, CDR1 is SGHRS and CDR2 is YFSETQ. This chain's CDR3 is CASSLGGDNEQFF. CDR3 bases: TGCGCCAGCAGCTTGGGCGGCGACAATGAGCAGTTCTTC.

The CDR3, as DNA: TGTGCCATCAGCGCGCAGAGCGGAGTCCAAGAGACCCAGTACTTC. It is translated as CAISAQSGVQETQYF. The chain couples TRBV10-3 to TRBJ2-5; the D gene is possibly TRBD2 (5 bases). Germline CDR1 and CDR2: ENHRY and SYGVKD. V lost 6 bases to trimming and J lost 1 base, with 15 bases between them. The CDR3 spans 15 residues.

The chain uses TRBV5-4 and TRBJ1-1, with 9 positions matching TRBD1. The CDR3 totals 16 residues. The germline gives CDR1 SGHNT, CDR2 YYREEE (reference sequence). After removal of 4 bases from V and 3 bases from J, the junction contained 10 bases not matched to a gene. The CDR3, as DNA: TGTGCCAGCAGCACCGGACAGGGGATTTTTGACACTGAAGCTTTCTTT. Translated: CASSTGQGIFDTEAFF. Using reference TRBV5-4 and TRBJ1-1 for the parts outside the CDR3, the full variable domain is ETGVTQSPTHLIKTRGQQVTLRCSSQSGHNTVSWYQQALGQGPQFIFQYYREEENGRGNFPPRFSGLQFPNYSSELNVNALELDDSALYLCASSTGQGIFDTEAFFGQGTRLTVV.

The chain joins TRBV2 to TRBJ2-7, with D perhaps TRBD1 or TRBD2 (5 bases each). V dropped 8 bases and J dropped 2 bases, with 13 bases sitting between them. This CDR3 comprises 13 residues. CDR1 is SNHLY and CDR2 is FYNNEI in the germline V gene. The CDR3: CASRDAEPYEQYF. The CDR3 bases are TGTGCCAGCCGGGACGCGGAGCCCTACGAGCAGTACTTC.

This chain uses TRBV4-3 with TRBJ1-4; D call uncertain. V was shortened by 0 bases and J by 4 bases, with 21 bases between the two germline ends. Germline lookup yields CDR1 LGHNA and CDR2 YSLEER. This CDR3 is 19 amino acids long. The CDR3 bases are TGCGCCAGCAGCCAAGATCTGGGTCGTGGGCAGGAGATTAATGAAAAACTGTTTTTT. It specifies CASSQDLGRGQEINEKLFF.

V usage is TRBV7-2 and J usage is TRBJ2-3, with 9 bases aligning to TRBD2. The germline CDR1 and CDR2 sequences are SGHTA and FQGNSA. Trimming took 2 bases from V and 0 from J; bases not matched to a gene: 0. The CDR3 loop spans 15 amino acids. CDR3 nucleotides: TGTGCCAGCAGCTTACTAGCGGGGAGCACAGATACGCAGTATTTT. Translation: CASSLLAGSTDTQYF.

The V call is TRBV11-3, the J call TRBJ1-1; unclear D gene. The CDR3 is made up of 11 amino acids. Trimming took off 5 bases at V and 3 bases at J, with 4 bases between the two ends. Looked up from germline, CDR1 is SGHNT and CDR2 is YENEEA. The CDR3 protein is CASSLDTEAFF. CDR3 coding DNA: TGTGCCAGCAGCCTGGACACTGAAGCTTTCTTT.

The CDR3 sequence: CASRRTGSYEQYF. DNA of the CDR3: TGTGCCAGCAGGCGGACAGGCTCCTACGAGCAGTACTTC. This chain connects TRBV6-1 to TRBJ2-7, with 7 bases identical to TRBD1. The CDR3 covers 13 residues. The V gene's germline CDR1 is MNHNS and CDR2 SASEGT. V shed 6 bases and J 0 bases; nucleotides not matched to a gene: 2.

The chain joins TRBV28 to TRBJ2-1; 11 bases are shared with TRBD2. The CDR3 runs to 14 residues. Germline-derived CDR1 and CDR2 are MDHEN and SYDVKM. The junction had 2 bases not matched to a gene; V was cut back by 6 bases and J by 4 bases. As DNA, the CDR3 is TGTGCCAGCAGATTAGCGGGGGGGTACAATGAGCAGTTCTTC. Its translation: CASRLAGGYNEQFF.

CDR3 in DNA: TGTGCCAGCAGTGAACTTGGCGGCAGGGGGTACTACGAGCAGTACTTC. Protein product: CASSELGGRGYYEQYF. V usage is TRBV6-1 and J usage is TRBJ2-7; 7 bases match TRBD1. V lost 2 bases and J lost 3; bases outside the gene matches: 10. Per germline, CDR1 MNHNS and CDR2 SASEGT. This CDR3 region has 16 residues.

About this clone: The junction departs from the called germline gene at one end, perhaps through a read error. The V gene is TRBV9, the J gene TRBJ2-2; D is undetermined. From germline, CDR1 is SGDLS and CDR2 YYNGEE. This CDR3 contains 13 residues. The CDR3 DNA is TGTGCCAGCAGCGTAGGAAACAGCGGGGAGCTGTTTTTT. Translating gives CASSVGNSGELFF.

The rearrangement uses TRBV11-3 and TRBJ2-5, with D perhaps TRBD2 (6 bases). The V gene lost 4 bases and the J gene lost 5 bases, with 23 bases spanning the gap. The CDR3 is made up of 17 amino acids. From germline, CDR1 is SGHNT and CDR2 YENEEA. The DNA of the CDR3 is TGTGCCAGCAGCTCACCATCCACGGGACTCGGAATGGAGACCCAGTACTTC. This gives the protein CASSSPSTGLGMETQYF.

V gene TRBV20-1 combines with J gene TRBJ1-1; D ambiguous. The length of the CDR3 is 11 residues. Per germline, CDR1 DFQATT and CDR2 SNEGSKA (reference sequence). Trimming left V 3 bases short and J 3 bases short, with 5 bases between. CDR3 DNA: TGCAGTGCTAGCGCACACACTGAAGCTTTCTTT. Amino acid sequence: CSASAHTEAFF.

The chain employs TRBV28 and TRBJ1-2, with 7 bases that match TRBD1. The CDR3 runs to 14 residues. The germline V gene encodes CDR1 MDHEN and CDR2 SYDVKM. V shed 7 bases, J shed 4 bases, and the junction held 9 bases outside the gene matches. As DNA, the CDR3 is TGTGCCAGCACCCAGGGACAGTCAACCTATGGCTACACCTTC. Translation: CASTQGQSTYGYTF.

The chain has TRBV11-2 and TRBJ2-5, with D unclear. Germline V gives CDR1 SGHAT, CDR2 FQNNGV. V lost 1 base, J lost 1 base, and 4 bases lay in between. The CDR3 is 13 amino acids. The CDR3 region is CASSLGPQETQYF. The CDR3 DNA reads TGTGCCAGCAGCTTAGGACCCCAAGAGACCCAGTACTTC.

The rearrangement uses TRBV7-2 and TRBJ2-7; 11 nucleotides align to TRBD2. CDR1 and CDR2 (germline): SGHTA, FQGNSA. The CDR3 covers 15 residues. The V and J ends lost 1 base and 5 bases, in that order; junction bases with no gene match: 4. The CDR3 DNA reads as TGTGCCAGCAGCTTAGTAGCGGGGGGGCCGGACGAGCAGTACTTC. Encoded protein: CASSLVAGGPDEQYF. The full variable domain, in which reference TRBV7-2 and TRBJ2-7 provide the parts outside the CDR3, is GAGVSQSPSNKVTEKGKDVELRCDPISGHTALYWYRQSLGQGLEFLIYFQGNSAPDKSGLPSDRFSAERTGGSVSTLTIQRTQQEDSAVYLCASSLVAGGPDEQYFGPGTRLTVT.

The chain uses TRBV2 and TRBJ1-6, with no clear D. CDR1 is SNHLY, CDR2 FYNNEI, per germline. The length of the CDR3 is 13 residues. With 8 bases removed from V and 7 bases from J, the gap between germline ends came to 12 bases. The CDR3 region is CASPRGVNSPLHF. The CDR3 DNA follows: TGTGCCAGCCCCCGCGGAGTCAATTCACCCCTCCACTTT.

The chain is built from TRBV6-6 and TRBJ1-3, with D uncertain. CDR3 length: 13 residues. With 6 bases removed from V and 0 bases from J, the gap between germline ends came to 6 bases. Germline V lookup: CDR1 MNHNY, CDR2 SVGAGI (reference sequence). This CDR3 reads CASSSSSGNTIYF. For the CDR3, the DNA is TGTGCCAGCAGCTCCTCCTCTGGAAACACCATATATTTT.

This chain uses TRBV4-2 with TRBJ2-3; D gene ambiguous. Trimming took 2 bases from V and 3 from J, leaving 6 bases between them. This CDR3 is built from 13 residues. In germline, CDR1 is LGHNA, CDR2 YNFKEQ. CDR3 residues: CASSQPGTDTQYF. The CDR3 DNA sequence: TGTGCCAGCAGCCAACCTGGGACAGATACGCAGTATTTT.

The chain combines TRBV5-1 with TRBJ2-1; no definite D call. The V gene lost 1 base and the J gene lost 6 bases, with 5 bases spanning the gap. The length of the CDR3 is 12 residues. Germline V gives CDR1 SGHRS, CDR2 YFSETQ. CDR3 sequence reads: CASSLTRNEQFF. Here the CDR3 DNA reads TGCGCCAGCAGCTTGACGCGCAATGAGCAGTTCTTC.

This clone was found once. The V and J genes are TRBV27 and TRBJ1-6, with 11 bases that match TRBD1. V shed 2 bases, J shed 9 bases, and the junction held 6 bases outside the gene matches. The length of the CDR3 is 16 residues. Germline CDR1 reads MNHEY; CDR2 reads SMNVEV (reference sequence). The CDR3 loop is CASSLKPGTGGSPLHF. CDR3 nucleotide sequence: TGTGCCAGCAGTTTAAAACCCGGGACAGGGGGTTCACCCCTCCACTTT.

In nucleotides, the CDR3 is TGTGCCAGCAGCTGGACGGGGAGTCCTGGCTACACCTTC. Amino acid sequence: CASSWTGSPGYTF. The chain joins TRBV5-6 to TRBJ1-2; D is undetermined. The CDR3 is 13 amino acids. Germline V gene sequence: CDR1 SGHDT, CDR2 YYEEEE. The V and J ends lost 3 bases and 7 bases respectively, with 13 bases between them.

In its sample, this clone was seen a few times. The CDR3, as DNA: TGTGCCAGCAGTTTGAGGGCAGCAGATAATTCACCCCTCCACTTT. Its translation is CASSLRAADNSPLHF. V is TRBV27 and J is TRBJ1-6; D is unresolved. CDR1 is MNHEY and CDR2 is SMNVEV in the germline V gene (reference sequence). The CDR3 is 15 amino acids. The V end lost 3 bases, the J end lost 5 bases, and 11 bases lay between the germline ends.

The genes are TRBV30 and TRBJ1-5, with 7 bases identical to TRBD1. V lost 4 bases, J lost 7 bases, and 13 bases stayed unmatched. Germline values: CDR1 GTSNPN, CDR2 SVGIG (reference sequence). The CDR3 is 15 amino acids. In nucleotides, the CDR3 is TGTGCCTGGAAAACCTCGACAGGGAGGTACCAGCCCCAGCATTTT. Translated: CAWKTSTGRYQPQHF.

The J gene is TRBJ1-2, the V gene TRBV5-4; TRBD1 agrees at 7 bases. Germline CDR1 and CDR2: SGHNT and YYREEE (reference sequence). This CDR3 has 13 residues. Trimming at V came to 2 bases and at J to 6 bases, leaving 4 bases not matched to a gene. As DNA, the CDR3 is TGTGCCAGCAGCTTTACAGGGGCCCATGGCTACACCTTC. Protein: CASSFTGAHGYTF.